This T cell receptor (beta chain) was sequenced for a study of cytomegalovirus exposure and HLA in healthy donors (TCRdb year 2017). In terms of the full investigation: An earlier analysis of roughly 610 of the donors reported approximately 300 Gb of sequence data and some 110 million unique TCR beta sequences obtained from around 170 million T cells. All discovery cohort repertoires had been generated using a single sequencing platform. Four or five DR-DQ haplotypes were handled as single units for association and clustering because linkage in the cohort was strong. A later genetic analysis used genome-wide SNP genotypes for about 60% of the roughly 700 donors, treating that subset as a discovery cohort. Besides the first cohort of 666 subjects, a separate validation cohort made up of 95 to 150 different subjects was used. Roughly 300 gigabases of sequencing data and 80 million or so unique TCR sequences were included in an early release covering around 600 HLA-typed donors. Of the 398 genotyped donors, 75% to 85% were placed in the genetic ancestry cluster associated with self-reported Caucasian donors. High-throughput TCR immunosequencing, statistical association of individual TCRs with disease status, and machine learning were combined to predict cytomegalovirus infection status. An earlier analysis of 587 of the donors used high-throughput TCR beta sequencing to judge whether each TCR beta V gene segment behaved as functional or pseudogenic. The T cell repertoires of some 700 subjects were profiled by immunosequencing and related to cytomegalovirus serostatus. The number of typed donors differed by locus: 629-630 for A, B, C, DRB1 and DQB1; 500 to 550 for DQA1; around 580 for DPA1; and 400 to 480 for DPB1. Donor age, sex, ethnicity and CMV serostatus were compiled together with the repertoire data. Across approximately 400 genotyped donors of the cohort, an average of roughly 250,000 unique TCR beta nucleotide sequences per donor were sequenced, and roughly 20% of those sequences were non-productive. Both class I and class II loci were covered by HLA typing, at four-digit resolution. In the later analysis, no new phenotypic data were used to find candidate immune exposures; instead, reliance was placed on TCR beta sequences and their occurrence across donors. A later analysis re-examined previously published TCR beta repertoires from roughly 650 donors and added high-resolution HLA genotyping to investigate patterns of TCR occurrence. The study aimed to test whether signatures of past pathogen exposure could be identified by cataloging public T cell receptors.

The cohort was made up of 666 healthy bone marrow donors. All cohort members were sampled while nominally healthy, although unrecorded immune exposures were likely present. The donor was CMV seropositive and belonged to the group of 250 to 350 seropositive cohort members. Every donor gave a peripheral blood sample, and the peripheral blood mononuclear cells from that sample were used for TCR beta sequencing. The Qiagen DNeasy Blood Extraction Kit was used to extract genomic DNA from the blood cell samples. The germline V gene (reference sequence) yields GTSNPN for CDR1 and SVGIG for CDR2. After removal of 3 bases from V and 4 bases from J, the junction retains 19 bases not matched to a gene. The CDR3 covers 18 residues, taking in both the cysteine and the phenylalanine. Just the 54-base CDR3 DNA is kept, in frame starting at base 1. Overall study results and their limits: It was suggested by the authors that the approach could potentially be generalized to other disease states and immunological phenotypes. Strong co-occurrence of HLA alleles, especially DR and DQ, made assigning TCR associations to individual alleles difficult. A further reported finding was that TCR beta sequences accurately predicted the HLA-A and HLA-B alleles for most subjects in the first cohort. In a later analysis, HLA-associated TCR beta chains showed more clonal expansion and lower generation probabilities than non-associated chains that were equally common. The study gave a list of about 160 TCR beta chains associated with cytomegalovirus. The presence/absence analyses assumed that sequencing depth was roughly uniform across donors, and that assumption may not be true. A few of the identified cytomegalovirus-associated TCR beta chains were confirmed in vitro to be specific for cytomegalovirus antigens. An association between a missense DCLRE1C variant and V-gene and J-gene trimming of TCR beta chains was found in a later genetic analysis and replicated in an independent cohort. According to a later analysis, TCR association rates differed among HLA loci, with DRB1 alleles showing the most associated TCRs and HLA-C alleles showing the fewest. A later genetic analysis reported fewer N-insertions in productive TCRs among donors in an Asian-associated ancestry cluster than the 666-donor mean. Across donors, most TCR sequences were observed very rarely, whereas some public TCRs were present in many individuals. In this cohort, only TCR beta chains were sequenced, and detectable features were limited by the absence of alpha or paired-chain data. Some IMGT-functional V segments, including TRBV6-2 and TRBV6-3, could not be distinguished by the 87-base-pair reads and were therefore excluded. Because counts were too low, roughly 17 rarely observed V segments, including chromosome 9 orphons, were left out of the earlier analysis of approximately 500 of the donors. A later analysis associated roughly 17,000 TCR beta sequences with specific HLA alleles at a false discovery rate of 0.05. According to a later analysis, parvovirus B19, influenza, CMV and Epstein-Barr virus appeared linked to several top co-occurrence clusters. A cluster of highly shared sequence variants was judged likely to be a technical artifact of the sequencing pipeline. The only immune exposure information available for the cohort was CMV serostatus. Correlated functional status among segregating V segments might be attributable to linkage disequilibrium, but an unknown experimental factor could not be ruled out. Because some donors lacked HLA typing at each locus, the association tests relied only on the typed subset. The classifier was reported to diagnose cytomegalovirus status with high specificity and sensitivity in both the original cohort and the validation cohort. In an earlier analysis of several hundred of the donors, most TCR beta V segments were observed in productive rearrangements about 90% or about 30% of the time, broadly matching IMGT annotations. Most CMV-associated TCR beta chains appeared to be HLA-restricted in a later analysis, and the HLA associations seemed to be driven largely by CMV exposure.

As concerns this clone: Its specific antigen is unknown. Base qualities are not at hand, and no much larger clone is one base apart.

Libraries were built with the immunoSEQ multiplex PCR assay. The multiplex PCR relied on a mix of 60 forward primers for TCR Vbeta segments and 13 reverse primers for TCR Jbeta segments. The CDR3 region of rearranged TCR beta genes was amplified from genomic DNA by a multiplex PCR assay. Amplified TCR beta libraries were sequenced as 87-base-pair reads on the Illumina HiSeq System. Regarding the original processing steps: Across the 670 or so repertoires, a later analysis counted approximately 75 million unique TCR beta chains, approximately 10 million of which were shared by at least two donors. Raw reads were error-corrected and collapsed into unique sequences with a nearest-neighbor algorithm that merged closely related sequences to remove PCR and sequencing errors. Alignment of CDR3 sequences to IMGT reference sequences was used to assign V, D and J gene segments. Each retained sequence needed at least a six-nucleotide match to both a V gene segment and a J gene segment. A rearrangement counted as productive if the CDR3 had no stop codons and remained in frame with V and J, and every other rearrangement counted as non-productive. CDR3 was defined by IMGT convention, running from the second conserved V-encoded cysteine to the conserved J-encoded phenylalanine. In an earlier analysis of roughly 580 of the donors, sequences lacking an unambiguous match to a single V gene segment were excluded. An earlier analysis of over 450 of the donors classified V segments as functional when productive rearrangements were above 56.7% and as segregating when the standard deviation between donors was above 5%. To diagnose cytomegalovirus status from the catalog of TCR beta chain sequences, a statistical classification framework was built. V and J gene assignment, in a later analysis, came from comparing TCR nucleotide sequences with IMGT/GENE-DB human TR gene sequences. In a later analysis, CDR3 sequences and most-parsimonious VDJ recombination scenarios were assigned using the TCRdist pipeline. A later analysis defined each TCR beta chain by its CDR3 amino acid sequence plus V-gene family, and excluded reads lacking a unique V-gene family. As a way to deal with suspected cross-contamination and a sequencing artifact, a later analysis dropped more than 500 nucleotide sequences that were highly shared and had low generation probability. For each public chain, a later analysis derived a clonal expansion index from normalized ranks of inferred template counts within each repertoire. Generation probabilities in a later analysis came from a VDJ recombination model fitted to out-of-frame rearrangements, and those results were checked against IGoR. Hypergeometric tests were used in a later analysis to score TCR-TCR, TCR-HLA and TCR-CMV co-occurrence, with a repertoire-size bias correction applied to the TCR pairs. To estimate false discovery rates, a later analysis permuted the HLA or CMV assignments 20 times. In a later analysis, co-occurring TCRs were grouped using DBSCAN, and TCRdist sequence similarity was added for clustering within HLA-allele-positive subsets. Repertoires with fewer than 30,000 or more than 120,000 public chains were left out of co-occurrence clustering, as were a handful of repertoires with anomalous nucleotide sharing. Not all clones reach the TCRdb copy of this immuneACCESS table, which keeps in-frame sequences only. Checked studies attribute under half of the gap to unresolved V genes and leave the rest unexplained. For V, J and clone size, that table is used; D and trimming come from the DNA. The sample yields roughly 100,000 clones; over 9% were counted once. Around 5.9% of the sample belongs to the ten largest clones.

Specimen: PBMCs. The V and J genes are TRBV30 and TRBJ2-5, and 8 bases in between align with TRBD2. The receptor was derived from a man between 35 and 55 years old in good health and CMV-seropositive. The base sequence is TGTGCCTGGAGCATAGGGGAACATGCGGGAGGCTCAAGAGAGACCCAGTACTTC. It codes for CAWSIGEHAGGSRETQYF.